A single sample is the source of the 11 T cell receptor beta chains below, sequenced in a study of beta chain features in type 1 diabetes. Expressed TCRB transcripts got sequenced, as all isolated RNA was reverse transcribed. Produced via immunoSEQ multiplex PCR; TCRdb's table is partial and in-frame only. The sample lists 250,000 to 300,000 clones; 13% to 15% were seen once. No antigen has been identified for these receptors. The study's findings and limits: Moderate yet significant TCRB CDR3 shortening was seen in Type 1 diabetes patients in all four CD4+ subsets.

Sequenced: naive CD4+ T cells from blood. These receptors were taken from a young man with type 1 diabetes.

The CDR3 here is CASSLLAGKAGGYTF. The CDR3 DNA is TGTGCCAGCAGTTTATTGGCAGGGAAGGCTGGTGGCTACACCTTC. The rearrangement joins TRBV27 to TRBJ1-2; possible D gene TRBD1, 5 bases. The V end was cut by 1 base, the J end by 7 bases, with 16 bases between. The CDR3 is 15 residues long. Looked up from germline, CDR1 is MNHEY and CDR2 is SMNVEV (reference sequence).

V is TRBV28 and J is TRBJ2-1; possible D gene TRBD2, 7 bases. The CDR3 sequence is 17 residues long. Trimming left V 7 bases short and J 2 bases short, with 21 bases between. The germline gives CDR1 MDHEN, CDR2 SYDVKM. The CDR3 DNA sequence: TGTGCCAGCACCGAACAGGGCGGGACTAACCCCTACAATGAGCAGTTCTTC. Its protein is CASTEQGGTNPYNEQFF.

This clone appeared a few times. This chain joins TRBV7-9 and TRBJ2-7, with 7 bases identical to TRBD1. CDR1 is SEHNR, CDR2 FQNEAQ, per germline (reference sequence). The CDR3 has 18 residues. With V trimmed by 3 bases and J by 1 base, 15 bases remained unmatched. CDR3: CASSFPLSDREESYEQYF. As DNA, the CDR3 is TGTGCCAGCAGCTTCCCCCTCTCCGACAGGGAAGAATCCTACGAGCAGTACTTC.

This chain links TRBV7-3 with TRBJ1-1; 7 nucleotides match TRBD1. The germline V gene encodes CDR1 SGHTA and CDR2 FQGTGA. CDR3 size: 16 residues. V trimming: 5 bases; J trimming: 2 bases; junction bases outside the gene matches: 11. CDR3 nucleotide sequence: TGTGCCAGCAGCCCTACACCGGGACAGAAAAACACTGAAGCTTTCTTT. It translates to CASSPTPGQKNTEAFF.

Here the CDR3 reads CASSPTSGSDNEQFF. CDR3 in DNA: TGTGCCAGCAGCCCGACTAGCGGGAGCGACAATGAGCAGTTCTTC. The chain is built from TRBV6-6 and TRBJ2-1; TRBD2 agrees at 12 bases. V shed 6 bases, J shed 5 bases, and the junction held 5 bases outside the gene matches. The CDR3 runs 15 residues. The germline CDR1 and CDR2 sequences are MNHNY and SVGAGI (reference sequence).

This clone occurred a few times. The chain carries TRBV11-3 and TRBJ2-2, with 14 bases identical to TRBD2. Germline lookup yields CDR1 SGHNT and CDR2 YENEEA. The CDR3 has 16 residues. J was trimmed by 5 bases and V by 4 bases; bases with no gene match: 3. The CDR3 region is CASSSGTSGRTGELFF. The CDR3 coding sequence is TGTGCCAGCAGCTCCGGGACTAGCGGGAGAACCGGGGAGCTGTTTTTT.

The V gene is TRBV2, the J gene TRBJ2-1; 7 nucleotides line up with TRBD2. The V and J ends lost 7 bases and 5 bases, in that order; junction bases with no gene match: 2. Germline values: CDR1 SNHLY, CDR2 FYNNEI. CDR3 length: 12 amino acids. For the CDR3, the DNA is TGTGCCAGCAAGGGGACTAACAATGAGCAGTTCTTC. This sequence encodes CASKGTNNEQFF.

This clone was recorded only once. The V and J genes are TRBV19 and TRBJ1-1, with a tentative D call TRBD1 (5 bases). CDR3 length: 13 amino acids. V lost 5 bases to trimming and J lost 1 base, with 8 bases between them. Germline values: CDR1 LNHDA, CDR2 SQIVND (reference sequence). The CDR3 DNA is TGTGCCAGTAGTTCACAGGCGAACACTGAAGCTTTCTTT. Amino acid sequence: CASSSQANTEAFF.

This clone has a handful of counts. This chain uses TRBV5-6 with TRBJ1-2; 8 bases match TRBD1. The CDR3 extends over 16 amino acids. Trimming at V came to 0 bases and at J to 4 bases, leaving 8 bases not matched to a gene. Germline lookup yields CDR1 SGHDT and CDR2 YYEEEE. The DNA of the CDR3 is TGTGCCAGCAGCTTGGTTCAGGGGGCGCATGGCTATGGCTACACCTTC. Translation: CASSLVQGAHGYGYTF.

Here the CDR3 DNA reads TGTGCCAGCAGCGTCCAGGGGGCGAACACTGAAGCTTTCTTT. This codes for CASSVQGANTEAFF. The chain has TRBV9 and TRBJ1-1; 8 bases agree with TRBD1. Germline assignment: CDR1 SGDLS and CDR2 YYNGEE. Unmatched junction bases numbered 1, after V lost 2 bases and J lost 1 base. CDR3 length: 14 residues.

The J gene is TRBJ2-3, the V gene TRBV30; 8 positions match TRBD2. The length of the CDR3 is 14 residues. V lost 4 bases and J lost 5; bases outside the gene matches: 8. Germline CDR1 GTSNPN, CDR2 SVGIG (reference sequence). The CDR3 nucleotides are TGTGCCTGGACCAGCGGGAGCTCTATAGATACGCAGTATTTT. Encoded protein: CAWTSGSSIDTQYF.